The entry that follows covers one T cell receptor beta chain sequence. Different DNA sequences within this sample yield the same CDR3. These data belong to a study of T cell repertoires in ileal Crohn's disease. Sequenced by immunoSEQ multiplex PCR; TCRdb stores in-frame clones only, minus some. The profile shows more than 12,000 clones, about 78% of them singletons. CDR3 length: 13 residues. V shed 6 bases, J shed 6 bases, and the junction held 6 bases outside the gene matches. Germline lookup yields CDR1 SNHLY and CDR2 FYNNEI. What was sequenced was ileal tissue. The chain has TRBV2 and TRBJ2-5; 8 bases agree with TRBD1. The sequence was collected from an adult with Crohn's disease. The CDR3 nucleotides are TGTGCCAGCAGGCTGACAGGGGAAAAGACCCAGTACTTC. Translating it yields CASRLTGEKTQYF.